Shown below are 31 T cell receptor beta chains from a single sample sequenced in a study of T cells in Graves' hyperthyroidism and ophthalmopathy. The investigators amplified TCR beta CDR3 regions from RNA transcripts. The TCR CDR3 was amplified in a first-round RT-PCR using the HTBI primer set. TCRdb itself ran the multiplex PCR reads through MiXCR, one entry per CDR3 protein. The sample holds 400,000 to 500,000 distinct CDR3 sequences, roughly 14% seen once. The sample consisted of blood. The receptors shown here come from a man between 18 and 29 years old with Graves' ophthalmopathy.

This clonotype has at least ten counts. This chain connects TRBV5-1 to TRBJ2-1; D is perhaps TRBD1 or TRBD2 (5 bases each). With 0 bases removed from V and 9 bases from J, the gap between germline ends came to 22 bases. CDR1 SGHRS and CDR2 YFSETQ come from the germline V gene. This CDR3 has 17 amino acids. DNA of the CDR3: TGCGCCAGCAGCTTGGATCGGGGCGGGTCTTATGCGGCTGAGCAGTTCTTC. Its translation is CASSLDRGGSYAAEQFF.

The gene calls are TRBV25-1 and TRBJ2-7; no clear D. V shed 7 bases and J shed 5 bases, with 15 bases lying between them. The CDR3 loop spans 13 amino acids. The germline gives CDR1 MGHDK, CDR2 SYGVNS. CDR3 DNA: TGTGCCAGCATGGTGGGTAGCTACGACGAGCAGTACTTC. Its protein product is CASMVGSYDEQYF.

The chain is built from TRBV20-1 and TRBJ2-4, with TRBD2 matching 8 bases. CDR3 length equals 15 residues. V gave up 0 bases and J gave up 0 bases; unmatched junction bases: 1. Germline CDR1 and CDR2: DFQATT and SNEGSKA (reference sequence). The CDR3 sequence: CSARDGTRAKNIQYF. The DNA of the CDR3 is TGCAGTGCTAGAGATGGGACTAGAGCCAAAAACATTCAGTACTTC.

The table lists this clonotype with many counts. The V call is TRBV6-1, the J call TRBJ2-3; 7 bases fit TRBD2. Germline V CDR1 and CDR2: MNHNS, SASEGT. V was clipped by 6 bases and J by 2 bases; unmatched bases: 5. This CDR3 is built from 14 residues. DNA of the CDR3: TGTGCCAGCAGGCTAGCGGAGAACACAGATACGCAGTATTTT. Amino acids: CASRLAENTDTQYF.

The sample holds a few counts of this clonotype. The J gene is TRBJ2-2, the V gene TRBV6-1; no reliable D call. Germline V gene lookup returns CDR1 MNHNS and CDR2 SASEGT. V was shortened by 11 bases and J by 1 base, with 14 bases between the two germline ends. CDR3 length: 14 residues. The CDR3 region has the DNA TGTGCCTGCTTTTTCGGACGGAACACCGGGGAGCTGTTTTTT. It translates to CACFFGRNTGELFF.

This clonotype occurred many times. The chain links TRBV13 to TRBJ2-1; D assignment may be TRBD1 or TRBD2 (6 bases each). Germline V CDR1 and CDR2: PRHDT, FYEKMQ (reference sequence). The V end was cut by 2 bases, the J end by 7 bases, with 9 bases between. The CDR3 is 13 residues long. The CDR3 is CASSLRGRNEQFF. CDR3 coding DNA: TGTGCCAGCAGCTTACGGGGGCGGAATGAGCAGTTCTTC.

This clonotype was recorded many times. The CDR3 region has the DNA TGCAGTGCCCATAGACAGGGGGTACAGAATGAGCAGTTCTTC. This encodes CSAHRQGVQNEQFF. The J gene is TRBJ2-1, the V gene TRBV20-1; 9 nucleotides line up with TRBD1. J lost 7 bases, V lost 6 bases, and 10 bases had no gene match. This CDR3 is 14 amino acids long. The germline CDR1 and CDR2 sequences are DFQATT and SNEGSKA (reference sequence).

This clonotype was detected ten times or more. The chain recombines TRBV30 with TRBJ1-2; no firm D call. Per the germline V gene, CDR1 is GTSNPN and CDR2 is SVGIG (reference sequence). The CDR3 sequence is 11 residues long. V gave up 7 bases and J gave up 4 bases, with 10 bases separating them. CDR3 in amino acids: CAYRAFYGYTF. CDR3 bases: TGTGCCTACCGGGCCTTCTATGGCTACACCTTC. The variable domain in full, with the rest retrieved from reference TRBV30 and TRBJ1-2, is SQTIHQWPATLVQPVGSPLSLECTVEGTSNPNLYWYRQAAGRGLQLLFYSVGIGQISSEVPQNLSASRPQDRQFILSSKKLLLSDSGFYLCAYRAFYGYTFGSGTRLTVV.

The gene calls are TRBV7-9 and TRBJ1-3, with 7 bases lining up with TRBD1. The CDR3 has 16 residues. V lost 0 bases to trimming and J lost 1 base; unmatched junction nucleotides: 3. Germline values: CDR1 SEHNR, CDR2 FQNEAQ (reference sequence). This CDR3 is CASSLATQGSGNTIYF. The CDR3 bases are TGTGCCAGCAGCTTAGCCACACAGGGGTCTGGAAACACCATATATTTT.

The chain recombines TRBV3-1 with TRBJ2-3; D is ambiguous. This CDR3 is built from 17 residues. V dropped 1 base and J dropped 3 bases, with 17 bases sitting between them. CDR1 LGHDT and CDR2 YNNKEL come from the germline V gene (reference sequence). The DNA of the CDR3 is TGTGCCAGCAGCCAAGTAGAGAGAGGCTGGTATACAGATACGCAGTATTTT. Its translation is CASSQVERGWYTDTQYF.

This clonotype has only a few counts. The chain uses TRBV6-1 and TRBJ1-1; 7 bases align to TRBD1. The trim removed 7 bases at V and 5 bases at J, leaving 7 bases unmatched. The CDR3 is made up of 13 amino acids. From germline, CDR1 is MNHNS and CDR2 SASEGT. The CDR3 bases are TGTGCCAGCACCCAGACAGGGAGAACTGAAGCTTTCTTT. Residues: CASTQTGRTEAFF.

This clonotype was seen once. The genes are TRBV28 and TRBJ2-3; 12 bases line up with TRBD1. Trimming took 6 bases from V and 5 from J; bases not matched to a gene: 12. The germline V gene has CDR1 MDHEN and CDR2 SYDVKM. The CDR3 consists of 17 residues. As DNA, the CDR3 is TGTGCCAGCAGGGGCCGGGACAGGGGGCGCCTGGGAGATACGCAGTATTTT. This encodes CASRGRDRGRLGDTQYF.

For this clonotype: A much larger clone lies a single base off, so this may be a read error. In nucleotides, the CDR3 is TGTGCCACCAGTGACACGGACTGGGCAGGGAACAATGGGCAGTTCTTC. Encoded protein: CATSDTDWAGNNGQFF. The chain is built from TRBV24-1 and TRBJ2-1; D tentatively fits TRBD1 or TRBD2 (5 bases each). CDR1 is KGHDR, CDR2 SFDVKD, per germline. CDR3 size: 16 residues.

This clonotype was seen at least ten times. This chain joins TRBV11-2 and TRBJ1-1; unclear D gene. This CDR3 has 15 residues. Trimming pared 1 base from V and 2 bases from J, leaving 11 bases between. Germline values: CDR1 SGHAT, CDR2 FQNNGV. As DNA, the CDR3 is TGTGCCAGCAGCTTAGGGTGGGGAGAAAACACTGAAGCTTTCTTT. It translates to CASSLGWGENTEAFF.

This clonotype was observed at least ten times. The genes are TRBV18 and TRBJ1-3, with 7 bases that match TRBD1. V lost 2 bases, J lost 0 bases, and 1 base stayed unmatched. The CDR3 has 15 residues. The V gene's germline CDR1 is KGHSH and CDR2 LQKENI. The CDR3 region is CASSPGTDSGNTIYF. CDR3 in DNA: TGTGCCAGCTCACCAGGGACAGACTCTGGAAACACCATATATTTT.

This clonotype showed up just a few times. The gene calls are TRBV12-3 or TRBV12-4 and TRBJ1-4; possible D gene TRBD1, 5 bases. The CDR3 consists of 13 residues. V shed 5 bases and J shed 11 bases, with 15 bases lying between them. The chain's CDR3 is CASSLARAYKLFF. CDR3 in DNA: TGTGCCAGCAGTCTTGCCAGGGCCTATAAACTGTTTTTT.

This clonotype turned up a few times. The genes are TRBV19 and TRBJ1-2; 7 bases fit TRBD1. Losses at the gene ends were 5 bases for V and 4 bases for J; bases not matched to a gene: 10. The CDR3 loop spans 15 amino acids. In germline, CDR1 is LNHDA, CDR2 SQIVND (reference sequence). CDR3 region: CASSSPDDRVYGYTF. DNA for the CDR3: TGTGCCAGTAGTTCCCCCGACGACAGGGTCTATGGCTACACCTTC.

This clonotype was observed at least ten times. The CDR3: CASSLSTTEAFF. The CDR3 bases are TGCGCCAGCAGCTTGTCCACGACTGAAGCTTTCTTT. The rearrangement uses TRBV5-1 and TRBJ1-1; D remains unclear. The CDR3 runs 12 residues. Germline CDR1 and CDR2: SGHRS and YFSETQ. Deletions cut 1 base from V and 5 bases from J, with 6 bases between.

This clonotype was found many times. This rearrangement joins TRBV11-2 to TRBJ1-6, with 9 bases fitting TRBD1. The CDR3 contains 15 residues. Germline V gene lookup returns CDR1 SGHAT and CDR2 FQNNGV. Trimming at V came to 2 bases and at J to 8 bases, leaving 4 bases not matched to a gene. DNA for the CDR3: TGTGCCAGCAGCTTAAACAGGGGGCGAGATTCACCCCTCCACTTT. Amino acid sequence: CASSLNRGRDSPLHF.

In regard to this clonotype: A much larger clone differs by one base, so this may be a read error. The CDR3 nucleotides read TGCAGTGCTAGCCGGACCGGGACTACAGATACGCAGTATTTT. Protein: CSASRTGTTDTQYF. The chain uses TRBV20-1 and TRBJ2-3, with a weak D call TRBD2 (6 bases). The CDR3 contains 14 residues. Germline V lookup: CDR1 DFQATT, CDR2 SNEGSKA (reference sequence). The V gene lost 3 bases and the J gene lost 3 bases, with 13 bases spanning the gap.

This clonotype has at least ten counts. The chain is built from TRBV6-1 and TRBJ2-5; 10 bases fit TRBD1. Germline-derived CDR1 and CDR2 are MNHNS and SASEGT. V lost 3 bases, J lost 4 bases, and 8 bases stayed unmatched. This CDR3 comprises 16 residues. The CDR3 coding sequence is TGTGCCAGCAGTGAGCCAGGACAGGGGGTTCGAGAGACCCAGTACTTC. It translates to CASSEPGQGVRETQYF.

This clonotype was picked up a small number of times. V and J are TRBV14 and TRBJ2-1; 10 bases line up with TRBD2. Germline V gene sequence: CDR1 SGHDN, CDR2 FVKESK. Losses at the gene ends were 4 bases for V and 3 bases for J; bases not matched to a gene: 6. The CDR3 length is 16 residues. CDR3 DNA: TGTGCCAGCAGCCTCTTAACTAGCGGGAACTACAATGAGCAGTTCTTC. Translating it yields CASSLLTSGNYNEQFF.

This chain uses TRBV5-1 with TRBJ2-2, with D hard to call. The CDR3 has 13 residues. Germline CDR1 reads SGHRS; CDR2 reads YFSETQ. Trimming cost V 6 bases and J 5 bases, with 11 bases left between them. CDR3 DNA sequence: TGCGCCAGCACATTTCTCGCGACCGGGGAGCTGTTTTTT. Its protein product is CASTFLATGELFF.

The genes are TRBV12-3 or TRBV12-4 and TRBJ2-1; TRBD2 matches at 12 bases. There are 16 residues in the CDR3. J gave up 8 bases and V 4 bases, and 9 bases lay outside the gene matches. CDR3 DNA: TGTGCCAGCAGTTCCCTGGCTAGCGGGAGGGTCCATGAGCAGTTCTTC. This encodes CASSSLASGRVHEQFF.

About this clonotype itself: An end of the junction does not agree with germline; a read error may underlie this. The chain combines TRBV7-9 with TRBJ2-7; 9 bases align to TRBD1. CDR1 SEHNR and CDR2 FQNEAQ come from the germline V gene (reference sequence). This CDR3 contains 13 residues. For the CDR3, the DNA is TGTGCCGGCAGCTCTGGGACAGGGTACGAGCAGTACTTC. This translates into CAGSSGTGYEQYF.

This clonotype appeared many times. The V call is TRBV18, the J call TRBJ2-7; D gene ambiguous. Between the trimmed V and J ends, which lost 0 bases and 4 bases, there was a span of 10 bases. The V gene's germline CDR1 is KGHSH and CDR2 LQKENI. The CDR3 is made up of 14 amino acids. The CDR3 spells CASSPPSRVYEQYF. The CDR3 bases are TGTGCCAGCTCACCACCGTCTAGGGTATACGAGCAGTACTTC.

With respect to this clonotype: Compared with germline, one end of the junction differs, possibly owing to a read error. The chain couples TRBV3-1 to TRBJ2-1; 8 bases are shared with TRBD2. Germline CDR1 and CDR2: LGHDT and YNNKEL (reference sequence). The CDR3 consists of 13 residues. The CDR3 DNA is TGTACCAGCAGCCCCAGACTAGCGAGTGAGCAGTTCTTC. Amino acid sequence: CTSSPRLASEQFF.

The J gene is TRBJ1-2, the V gene TRBV29-1; TRBD1 aligns across 10 bases. Trimming at V came to 6 bases and at J to 5 bases, leaving 3 bases not matched to a gene. Looked up from germline, CDR1 is SQVTM and CDR2 is ANQGSEA. CDR3 length: 12 residues. CDR3 protein: CSVMDRGYGYTF. The CDR3 DNA follows: TGCAGCGTGATGGACAGGGGGTATGGCTACACCTTC. The full variable domain, in which reference TRBV29-1 and TRBJ1-2 provide the parts outside the CDR3, is SAVISQKPSRDICQRGTSLTIQCQVDSQVTMMFWYRQQPGQSLTLIATANQGSEATYESGFVIDKFPISRPNLTFSTLTVSNMSPEDSSIYLCSVMDRGYGYTFGSGTRLTVV.

V usage is TRBV5-8 and J usage is TRBJ2-7, with TRBD1 as a possible D gene (5 bases). The germline V and J ends were trimmed by 4 bases and 3 bases, with 11 bases remaining between them. The CDR3 is made up of 13 amino acids. The germline gives CDR1 SGHTS, CDR2 YDEGEE. CDR3 residues: CASSPQGVYEQYF. The CDR3 DNA reads as TGTGCCAGCAGCCCGCAGGGCGTCTACGAGCAGTACTTC. Drawing the rest from reference TRBV5-8 and TRBJ2-7, the complete variable domain is EAGVTQSPTHLIKTRGQQATLRCSPISGHTSVYWYQQALGLGLQFLLWYDEGEERNRGNFPPRFSGRQFPNYSSELNVNALELEDSALYLCASSPQGVYEQYFGPGTRLTVT.

The rearrangement links TRBV27 to TRBJ1-4, with D possibly TRBD1 on 5 matching bases. V lost 11 bases to trimming and J lost 7 bases, with 17 bases between them. The germline V gene encodes CDR1 MNHEY and CDR2 SMNVEV (reference sequence). This CDR3 comprises 13 residues. DNA for the CDR3: TGTGCCGGCACCCAACTGGGGGGTGAAAAACTGTTTTTT. Translated, it gives CAGTQLGGEKLFF.

The chain carries TRBV6-4 and TRBJ2-3; 9 bases agree with TRBD2. The V gene's germline CDR1 is MRHNA and CDR2 SNTAGT. The CDR3 is 16 amino acids. J lost 2 bases, V lost 2 bases, and 5 bases had no gene match. CDR3 region: CASSDLAGSHTDTQYF. As DNA, the CDR3 is TGTGCCAGCAGTGACCTAGCGGGGTCACACACAGATACGCAGTATTTT.